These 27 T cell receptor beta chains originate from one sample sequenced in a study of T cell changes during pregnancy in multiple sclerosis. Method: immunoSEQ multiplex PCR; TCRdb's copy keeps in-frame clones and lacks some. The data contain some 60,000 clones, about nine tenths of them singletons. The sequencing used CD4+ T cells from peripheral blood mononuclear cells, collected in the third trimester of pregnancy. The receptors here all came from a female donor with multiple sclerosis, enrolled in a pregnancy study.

The CDR3 DNA reads TGTGCCAGCAGAGACAGGGGCTATGGCTACACCTTC. Protein: CASRDRGYGYTF. V gene TRBV6-5 combines with J gene TRBJ1-2; 8 positions agree with TRBD1. Germline CDR1 MNHEY, CDR2 SVGAGI. This CDR3 has 12 residues. V was clipped by 6 bases and J by 4 bases; unmatched bases: 1.

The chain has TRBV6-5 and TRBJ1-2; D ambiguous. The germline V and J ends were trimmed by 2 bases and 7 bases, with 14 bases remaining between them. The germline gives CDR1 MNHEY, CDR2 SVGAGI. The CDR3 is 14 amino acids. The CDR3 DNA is TGTGCCAGCAGTTACACGAGATCGGGGTCTGGCTACACCTTC. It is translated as CASSYTRSGSGYTF.

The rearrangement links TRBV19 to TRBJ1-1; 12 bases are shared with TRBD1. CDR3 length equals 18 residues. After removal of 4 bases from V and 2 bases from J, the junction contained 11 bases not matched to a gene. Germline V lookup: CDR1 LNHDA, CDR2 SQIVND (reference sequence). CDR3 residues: CASSSLRDRGRVNTEAFF. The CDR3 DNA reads TGTGCCAGTAGTAGCCTCCGGGACAGGGGGCGGGTAAACACTGAAGCTTTCTTT.

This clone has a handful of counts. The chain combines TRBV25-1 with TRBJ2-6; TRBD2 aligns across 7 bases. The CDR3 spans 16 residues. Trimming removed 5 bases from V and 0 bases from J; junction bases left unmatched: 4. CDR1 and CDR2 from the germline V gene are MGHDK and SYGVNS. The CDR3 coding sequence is TGTGCCAGCAGTCCCCGGGGGGACTCTGGGGCCAACGTCCTGACTTTC. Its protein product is CASSPRGDSGANVLTF.

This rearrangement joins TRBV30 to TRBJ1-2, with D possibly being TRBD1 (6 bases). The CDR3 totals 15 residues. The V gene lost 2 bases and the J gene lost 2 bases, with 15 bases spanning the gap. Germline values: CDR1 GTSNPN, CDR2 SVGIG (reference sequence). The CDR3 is CAWSHLRGQNYGYTF. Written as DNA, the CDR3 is TGTGCCTGGAGTCATCTGAGGGGACAAAACTATGGCTACACCTTC.

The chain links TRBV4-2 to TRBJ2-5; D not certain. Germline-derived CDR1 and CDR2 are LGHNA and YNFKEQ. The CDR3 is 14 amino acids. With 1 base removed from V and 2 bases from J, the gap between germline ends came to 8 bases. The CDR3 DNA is TGTGCCAGCAGCCAAGCCCGCCAGCAAGAGACCCAGTACTTC. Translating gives CASSQARQQETQYF.

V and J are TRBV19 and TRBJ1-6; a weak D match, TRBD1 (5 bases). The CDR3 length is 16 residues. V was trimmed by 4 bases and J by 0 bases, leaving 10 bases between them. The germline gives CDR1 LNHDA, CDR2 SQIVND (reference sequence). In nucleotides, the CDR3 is TGTGCCAGTAGTAGCGGGGGGGGCTCCTATAATTCACCCCTCCACTTT. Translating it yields CASSSGGGSYNSPLHF. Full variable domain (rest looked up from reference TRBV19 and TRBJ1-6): DGGITQSPKYLFRKEGQNVTLSCEQNLNHDAMYWYRQDPGQGLRLIYYSQIVNDFQKGDIAEGYSVSREKKESFPLTVTSAQKNPTAFYLCASSSGGGSYNSPLHFGNGTRLTVT.

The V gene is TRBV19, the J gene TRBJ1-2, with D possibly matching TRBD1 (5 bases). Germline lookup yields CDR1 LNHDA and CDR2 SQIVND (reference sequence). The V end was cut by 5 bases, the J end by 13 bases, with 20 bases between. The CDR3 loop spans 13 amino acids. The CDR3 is CASSVRERTKTTF. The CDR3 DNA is TGTGCCAGTAGTGTCAGGGAAAGGACAAAGACCACCTTC.

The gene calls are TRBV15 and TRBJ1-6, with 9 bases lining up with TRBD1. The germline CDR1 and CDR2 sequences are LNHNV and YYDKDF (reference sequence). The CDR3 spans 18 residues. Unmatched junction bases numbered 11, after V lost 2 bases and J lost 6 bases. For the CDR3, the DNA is TGTGCCACCAGCAGAAGTAAAACTCCGGGACAGGGTAATTCACCCCTCCACTTT. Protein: CATSRSKTPGQGNSPLHF.

CDR3 sequence reads: CASSRTGAVNYGYTF. In DNA form, the CDR3 reads TGTGCCAGCAGCCGAACAGGGGCAGTTAACTATGGCTACACCTTC. The chain employs TRBV28 and TRBJ1-2, with 7 positions matching TRBD1. V shed 6 bases and J 1 base; nucleotides not matched to a gene: 8. CDR1 and CDR2 (germline): MDHEN, SYDVKM. The CDR3 is 15 amino acids.

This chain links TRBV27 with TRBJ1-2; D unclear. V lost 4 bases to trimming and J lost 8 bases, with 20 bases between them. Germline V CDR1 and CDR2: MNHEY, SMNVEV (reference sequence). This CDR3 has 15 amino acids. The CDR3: CASSSPSGKLGGYTF. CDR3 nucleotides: TGTGCCAGCAGTTCCCCCTCGGGGAAGCTTGGGGGCTACACCTTC.

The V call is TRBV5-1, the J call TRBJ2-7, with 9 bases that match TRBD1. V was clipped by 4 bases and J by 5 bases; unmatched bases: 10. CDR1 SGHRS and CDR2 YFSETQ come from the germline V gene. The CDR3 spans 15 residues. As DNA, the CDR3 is TGCGCCAGCAGCCCATTACAGGGGGCTATGGACGAGCAGTACTTC. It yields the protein CASSPLQGAMDEQYF.

CDR3 loop: CASSPRHGDTSNQPQHF. In nucleotides, the CDR3 is TGTGCCAGCAGCCCGCGGCACGGGGACACTAGCAATCAGCCCCAGCATTTT. V is TRBV16 and J is TRBJ1-5; possible D gene TRBD1, 6 bases. Trimming took 4 bases from V and 0 from J, leaving 16 bases between them. Germline-derived CDR1 and CDR2 are KGHSY and FQNENV. The CDR3 is made up of 17 amino acids.

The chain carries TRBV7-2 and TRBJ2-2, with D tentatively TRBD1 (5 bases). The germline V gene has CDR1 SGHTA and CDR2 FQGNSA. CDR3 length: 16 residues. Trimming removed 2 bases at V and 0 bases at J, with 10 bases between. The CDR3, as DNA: TGTGCCAGCAGCTTACAGGGCTGGACGAACACCGGGGAGCTGTTTTTT. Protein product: CASSLQGWTNTGELFF.

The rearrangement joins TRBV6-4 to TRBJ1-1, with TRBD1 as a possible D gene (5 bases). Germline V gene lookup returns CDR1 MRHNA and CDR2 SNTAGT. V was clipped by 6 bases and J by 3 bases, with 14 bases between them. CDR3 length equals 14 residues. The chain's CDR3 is CASRKGQSDTEAFF. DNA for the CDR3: TGTGCCAGCAGAAAGGGGCAATCGGACACTGAAGCTTTCTTT.

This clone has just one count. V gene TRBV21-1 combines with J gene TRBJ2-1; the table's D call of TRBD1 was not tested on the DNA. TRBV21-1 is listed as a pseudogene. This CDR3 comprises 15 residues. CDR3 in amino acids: CASIDRTGFLNEQFF. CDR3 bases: TGTGCCAGCATTGACAGGACAGGGTTTCTCAATGAGCAGTTCTTC.

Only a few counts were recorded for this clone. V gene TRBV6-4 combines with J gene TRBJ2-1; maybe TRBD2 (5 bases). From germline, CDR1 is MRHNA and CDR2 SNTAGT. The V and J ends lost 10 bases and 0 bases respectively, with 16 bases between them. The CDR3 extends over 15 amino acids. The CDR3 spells CATALEDGSYNEQFF. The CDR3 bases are TGTGCCACGGCCCTGGAGGATGGCTCCTACAATGAGCAGTTCTTC.

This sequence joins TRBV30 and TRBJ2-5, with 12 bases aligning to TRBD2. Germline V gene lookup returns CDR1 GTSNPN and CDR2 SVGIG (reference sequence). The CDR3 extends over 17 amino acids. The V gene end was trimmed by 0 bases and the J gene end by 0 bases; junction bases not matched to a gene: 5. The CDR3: CAWSVGLAGGHQETQYF. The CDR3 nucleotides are TGTGCCTGGAGTGTAGGGCTAGCGGGGGGGCACCAAGAGACCCAGTACTTC.

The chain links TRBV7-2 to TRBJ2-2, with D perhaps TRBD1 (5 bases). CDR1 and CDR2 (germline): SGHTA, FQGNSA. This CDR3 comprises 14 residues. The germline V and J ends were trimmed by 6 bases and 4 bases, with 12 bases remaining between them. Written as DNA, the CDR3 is TGTGCCAGCAGATCCTTCGACAGCACCGGGGAGCTGTTTTTT. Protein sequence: CASRSFDSTGELFF.

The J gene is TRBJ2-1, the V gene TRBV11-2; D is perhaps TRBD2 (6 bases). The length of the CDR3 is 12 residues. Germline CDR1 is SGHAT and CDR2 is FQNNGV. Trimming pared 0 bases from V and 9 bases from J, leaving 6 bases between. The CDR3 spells CASSLEGGEQFF. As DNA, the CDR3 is TGTGCCAGCAGCTTAGAGGGGGGTGAGCAGTTCTTC.

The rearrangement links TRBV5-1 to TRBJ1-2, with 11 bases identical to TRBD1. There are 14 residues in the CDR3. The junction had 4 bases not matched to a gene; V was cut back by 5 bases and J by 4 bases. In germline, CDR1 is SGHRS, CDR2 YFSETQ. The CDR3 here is CASRGQGAVYGYTF. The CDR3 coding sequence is TGCGCCAGCAGAGGACAGGGGGCAGTCTATGGCTACACCTTC.

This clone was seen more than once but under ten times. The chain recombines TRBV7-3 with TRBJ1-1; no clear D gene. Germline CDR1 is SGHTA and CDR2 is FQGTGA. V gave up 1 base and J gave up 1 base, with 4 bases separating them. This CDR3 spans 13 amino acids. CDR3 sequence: CASSLNTNTEAFF. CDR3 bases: TGTGCCAGCAGCTTAAACACGAACACTGAAGCTTTCTTT.

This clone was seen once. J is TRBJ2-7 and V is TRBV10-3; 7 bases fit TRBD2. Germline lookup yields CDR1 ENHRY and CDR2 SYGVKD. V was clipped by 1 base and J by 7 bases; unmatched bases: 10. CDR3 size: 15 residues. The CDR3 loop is CAISEWEGGVGEQYF. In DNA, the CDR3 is TGTGCCATCAGTGAGTGGGAGGGTGGGGTGGGGGAGCAGTACTTC.

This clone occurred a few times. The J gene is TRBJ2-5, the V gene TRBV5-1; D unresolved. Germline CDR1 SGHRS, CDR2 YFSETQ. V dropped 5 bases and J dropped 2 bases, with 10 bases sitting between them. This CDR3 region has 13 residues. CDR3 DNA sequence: TGCGCCAGCAGTTATAGCACTCAAGAGACCCAGTACTTC. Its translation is CASSYSTQETQYF.

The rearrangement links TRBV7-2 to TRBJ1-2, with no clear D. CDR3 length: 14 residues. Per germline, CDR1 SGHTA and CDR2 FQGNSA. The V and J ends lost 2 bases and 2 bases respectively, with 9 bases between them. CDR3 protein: CASSLSGINYGYTF. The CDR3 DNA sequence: TGTGCCAGCAGCTTATCCGGGATCAACTATGGCTACACCTTC.

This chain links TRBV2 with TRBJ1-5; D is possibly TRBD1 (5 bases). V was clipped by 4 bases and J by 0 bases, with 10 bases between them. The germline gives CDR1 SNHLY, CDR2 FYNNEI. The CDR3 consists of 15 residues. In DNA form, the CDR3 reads TGTGCCAGCAGTGCGGACACATATAGCAATCAGCCCCAGCATTTT. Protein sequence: CASSADTYSNQPQHF.

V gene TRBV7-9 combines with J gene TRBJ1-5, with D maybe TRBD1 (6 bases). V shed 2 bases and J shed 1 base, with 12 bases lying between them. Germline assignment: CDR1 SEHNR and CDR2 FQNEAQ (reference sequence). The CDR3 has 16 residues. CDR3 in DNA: TGTGCCAGCAGCTTATCAGGGGCTGTAAGCAATCAGCCCCAGCATTTT. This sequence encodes CASSLSGAVSNQPQHF.